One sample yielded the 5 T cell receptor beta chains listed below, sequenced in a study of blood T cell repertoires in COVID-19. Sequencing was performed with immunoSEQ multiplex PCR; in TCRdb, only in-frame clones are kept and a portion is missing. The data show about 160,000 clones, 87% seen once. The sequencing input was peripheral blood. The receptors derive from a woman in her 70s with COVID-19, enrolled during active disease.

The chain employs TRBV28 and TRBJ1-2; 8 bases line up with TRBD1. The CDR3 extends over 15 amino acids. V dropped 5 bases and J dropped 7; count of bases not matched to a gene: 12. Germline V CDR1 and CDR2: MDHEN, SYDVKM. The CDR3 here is CASSPPLGQGLGYTF. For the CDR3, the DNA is TGTGCCAGCAGTCCCCCCCTCGGACAGGGTCTTGGCTACACCTTC.

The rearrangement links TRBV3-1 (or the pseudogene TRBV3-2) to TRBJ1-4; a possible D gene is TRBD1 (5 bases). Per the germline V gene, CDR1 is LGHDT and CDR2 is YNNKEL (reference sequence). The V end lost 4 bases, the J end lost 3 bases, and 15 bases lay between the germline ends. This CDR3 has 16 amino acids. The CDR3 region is CASSRPGGSANEKLFF. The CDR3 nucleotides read TGTGCCAGCAGCCGGCCGGGGGGATCTGCTAATGAAAAACTGTTTTTT.

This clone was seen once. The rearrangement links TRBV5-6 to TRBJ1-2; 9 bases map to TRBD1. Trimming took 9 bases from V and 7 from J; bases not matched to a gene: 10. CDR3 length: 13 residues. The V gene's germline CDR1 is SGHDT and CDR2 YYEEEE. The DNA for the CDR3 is TGTGCCACCTCCGGGACAGGGAGCCCTGGCTACACCTTC. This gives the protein CATSGTGSPGYTF.

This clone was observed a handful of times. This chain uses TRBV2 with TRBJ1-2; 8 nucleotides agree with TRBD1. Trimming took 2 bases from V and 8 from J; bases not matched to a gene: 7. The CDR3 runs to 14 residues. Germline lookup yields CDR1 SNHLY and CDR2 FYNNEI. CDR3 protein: CASSELSGGAGYTF. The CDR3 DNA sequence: TGTGCCAGCAGTGAATTGTCAGGGGGCGCCGGCTACACCTTC.

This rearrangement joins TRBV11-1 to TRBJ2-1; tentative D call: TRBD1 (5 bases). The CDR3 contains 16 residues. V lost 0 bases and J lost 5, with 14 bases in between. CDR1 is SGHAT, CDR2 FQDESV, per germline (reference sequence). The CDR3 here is CASSLAIRPDNNEQFF. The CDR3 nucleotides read TGTGCCAGCAGCTTAGCGATAAGACCGGACAACAATGAGCAGTTCTTC.